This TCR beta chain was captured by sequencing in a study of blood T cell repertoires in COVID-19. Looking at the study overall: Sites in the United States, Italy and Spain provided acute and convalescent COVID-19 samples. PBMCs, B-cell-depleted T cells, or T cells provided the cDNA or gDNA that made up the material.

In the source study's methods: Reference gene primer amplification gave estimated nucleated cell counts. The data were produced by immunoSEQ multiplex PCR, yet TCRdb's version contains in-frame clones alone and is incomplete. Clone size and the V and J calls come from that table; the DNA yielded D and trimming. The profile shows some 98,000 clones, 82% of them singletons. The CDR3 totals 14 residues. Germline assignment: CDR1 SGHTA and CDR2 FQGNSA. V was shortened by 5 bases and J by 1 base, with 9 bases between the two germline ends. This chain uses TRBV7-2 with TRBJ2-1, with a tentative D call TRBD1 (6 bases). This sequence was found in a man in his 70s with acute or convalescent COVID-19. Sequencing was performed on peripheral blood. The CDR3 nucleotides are TGTGCCAGCAGCCCGGGACAATCCTACAATGAGCAGTTCTTC. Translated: CASSPGQSYNEQFF.